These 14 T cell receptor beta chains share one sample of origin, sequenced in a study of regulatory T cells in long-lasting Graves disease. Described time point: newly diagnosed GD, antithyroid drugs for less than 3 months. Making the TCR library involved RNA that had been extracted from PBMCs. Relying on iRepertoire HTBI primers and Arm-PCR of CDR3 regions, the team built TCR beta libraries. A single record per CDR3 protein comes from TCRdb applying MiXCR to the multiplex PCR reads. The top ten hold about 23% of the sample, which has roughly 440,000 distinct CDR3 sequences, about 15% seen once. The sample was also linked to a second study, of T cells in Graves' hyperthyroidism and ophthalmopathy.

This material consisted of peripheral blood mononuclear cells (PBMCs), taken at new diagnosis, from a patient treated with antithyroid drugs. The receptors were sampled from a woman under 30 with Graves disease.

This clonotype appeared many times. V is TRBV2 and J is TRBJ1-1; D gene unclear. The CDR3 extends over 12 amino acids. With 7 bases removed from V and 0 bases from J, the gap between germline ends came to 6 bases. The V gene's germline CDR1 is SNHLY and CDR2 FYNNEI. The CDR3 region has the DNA TGTGCCAGCACTGCCGTGAACACTGAAGCTTTCTTT. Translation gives CASTAVNTEAFF.

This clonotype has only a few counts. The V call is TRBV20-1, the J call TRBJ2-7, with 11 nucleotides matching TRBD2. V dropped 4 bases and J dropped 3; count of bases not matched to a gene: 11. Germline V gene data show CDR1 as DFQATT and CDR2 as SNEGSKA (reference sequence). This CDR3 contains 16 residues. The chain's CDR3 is CSAKSGTSGGGYEQYF. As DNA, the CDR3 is TGCAGTGCTAAATCCGGGACTAGCGGTGGGGGCTACGAGCAGTACTTC.

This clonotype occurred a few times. The CDR3 spells CGVDRVAEKLFF. CDR3 nucleotides: TGCGGAGTTGACAGGGTAGCGGAAAAACTGTTTTTT. The chain is built from TRBV20-1 and TRBJ1-4; 7 bases are a match to TRBD1. Germline V gene lookup returns CDR1 DFQATT and CDR2 SNEGSKA (reference sequence). This CDR3 has 12 amino acids.

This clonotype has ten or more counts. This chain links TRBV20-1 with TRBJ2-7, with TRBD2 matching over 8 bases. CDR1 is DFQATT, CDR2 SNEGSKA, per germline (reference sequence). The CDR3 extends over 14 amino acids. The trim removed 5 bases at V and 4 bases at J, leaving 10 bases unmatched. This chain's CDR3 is CSAPAGGRTYEQYF. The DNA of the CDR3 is TGCAGTGCTCCGGCAGGCGGGAGGACTTACGAGCAGTACTTC.

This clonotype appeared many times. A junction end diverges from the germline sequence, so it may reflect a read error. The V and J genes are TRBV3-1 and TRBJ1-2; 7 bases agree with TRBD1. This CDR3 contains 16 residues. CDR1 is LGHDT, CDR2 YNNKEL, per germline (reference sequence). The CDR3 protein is CASSSGRKRQGEGYTF. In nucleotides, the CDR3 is TGTGCTAGCAGCTCCGGCCGTAAAAGACAGGGTGAAGGCTACACCTTC.

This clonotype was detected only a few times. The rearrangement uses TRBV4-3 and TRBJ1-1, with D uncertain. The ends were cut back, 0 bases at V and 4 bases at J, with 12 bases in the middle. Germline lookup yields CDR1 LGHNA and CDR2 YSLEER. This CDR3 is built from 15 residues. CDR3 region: CASSQEGRSGTEAFF. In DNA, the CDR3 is TGCGCCAGCAGCCAAGAGGGGAGGTCGGGCACTGAAGCTTTCTTT.

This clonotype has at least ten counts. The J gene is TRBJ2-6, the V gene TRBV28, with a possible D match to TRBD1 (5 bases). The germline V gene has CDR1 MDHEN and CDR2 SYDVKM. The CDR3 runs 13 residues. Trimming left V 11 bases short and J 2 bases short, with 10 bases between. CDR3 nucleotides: TGTGCCTCAGGCAGGGCTGGGGCCAACGTCCTGACTTTC. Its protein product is CASGRAGANVLTF.

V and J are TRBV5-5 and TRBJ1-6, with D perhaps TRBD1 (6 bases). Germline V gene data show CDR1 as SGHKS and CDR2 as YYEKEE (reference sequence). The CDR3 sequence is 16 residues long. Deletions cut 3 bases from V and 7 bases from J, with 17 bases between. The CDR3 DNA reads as TGTGCCAGCAGCTCGTTACGTGGGGGCTCCAATTCACCCCTCCACTTT. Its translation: CASSSLRGGSNSPLHF. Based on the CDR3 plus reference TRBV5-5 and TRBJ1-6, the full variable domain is DAGVTQSPTHLIKTRGQQVTLRCSPISGHKSVSWYQQVLGQGPQFIFQYYEKEERGRGNFPDRFSARQFPNYSSELNVNALLLGDSALYLCASSSLRGGSNSPLHFGNGTRLTVT.

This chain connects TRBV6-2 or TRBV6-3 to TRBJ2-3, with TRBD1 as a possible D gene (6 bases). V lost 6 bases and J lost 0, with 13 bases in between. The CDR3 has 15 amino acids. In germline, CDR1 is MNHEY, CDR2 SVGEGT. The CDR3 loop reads CASRSQGSSTDTQYF. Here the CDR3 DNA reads TGTGCCAGCAGGTCCCAGGGGTCCAGCACAGATACGCAGTATTTT.

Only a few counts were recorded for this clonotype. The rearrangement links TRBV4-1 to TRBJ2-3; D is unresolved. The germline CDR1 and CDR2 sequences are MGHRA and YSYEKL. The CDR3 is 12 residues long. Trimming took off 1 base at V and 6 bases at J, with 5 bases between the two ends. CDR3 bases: TGCGCCAGCAGCCAAGGCGAGGATACGCAGTATTTT. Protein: CASSQGEDTQYF.

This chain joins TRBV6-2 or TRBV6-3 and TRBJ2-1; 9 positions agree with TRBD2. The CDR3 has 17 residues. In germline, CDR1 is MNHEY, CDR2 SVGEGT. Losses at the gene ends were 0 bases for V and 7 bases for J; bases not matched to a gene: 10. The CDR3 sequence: CASSYSDLAGDSNEQFF. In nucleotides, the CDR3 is TGTGCCAGCAGTTACTCGGACTTAGCGGGAGACTCGAATGAGCAGTTCTTC.

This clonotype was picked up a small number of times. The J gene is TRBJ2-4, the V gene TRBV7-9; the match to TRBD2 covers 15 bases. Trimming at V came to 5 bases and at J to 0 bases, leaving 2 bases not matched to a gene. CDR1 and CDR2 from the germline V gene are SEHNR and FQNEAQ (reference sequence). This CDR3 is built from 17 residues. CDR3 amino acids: CASSPGLAGGAKNIQYF. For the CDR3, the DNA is TGTGCCAGCAGCCCGGGACTAGCGGGAGGAGCCAAAAACATTCAGTACTTC.

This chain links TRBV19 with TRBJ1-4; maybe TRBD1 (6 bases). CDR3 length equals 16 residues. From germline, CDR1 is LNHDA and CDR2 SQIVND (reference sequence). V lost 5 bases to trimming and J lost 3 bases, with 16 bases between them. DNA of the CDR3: TGTGCCAGTAGTGGAACCCGGACAGCCTCTAATGAAAAACTGTTTTTT. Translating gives CASSGTRTASNEKLFF.

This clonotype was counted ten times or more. The DNA for the CDR3 is TGTGCCAGCAGTCCTCCTGGCGGGAGGAGTAATACGCAGTATTTT. Translating it yields CASSPPGGRSNTQYF. The chain carries TRBV12-3 or TRBV12-4 and TRBJ2-3; TRBD2 matches 8 bases. The CDR3 totals 15 residues. Unmatched junction bases numbered 11, after V lost 5 bases and J lost 7 bases.